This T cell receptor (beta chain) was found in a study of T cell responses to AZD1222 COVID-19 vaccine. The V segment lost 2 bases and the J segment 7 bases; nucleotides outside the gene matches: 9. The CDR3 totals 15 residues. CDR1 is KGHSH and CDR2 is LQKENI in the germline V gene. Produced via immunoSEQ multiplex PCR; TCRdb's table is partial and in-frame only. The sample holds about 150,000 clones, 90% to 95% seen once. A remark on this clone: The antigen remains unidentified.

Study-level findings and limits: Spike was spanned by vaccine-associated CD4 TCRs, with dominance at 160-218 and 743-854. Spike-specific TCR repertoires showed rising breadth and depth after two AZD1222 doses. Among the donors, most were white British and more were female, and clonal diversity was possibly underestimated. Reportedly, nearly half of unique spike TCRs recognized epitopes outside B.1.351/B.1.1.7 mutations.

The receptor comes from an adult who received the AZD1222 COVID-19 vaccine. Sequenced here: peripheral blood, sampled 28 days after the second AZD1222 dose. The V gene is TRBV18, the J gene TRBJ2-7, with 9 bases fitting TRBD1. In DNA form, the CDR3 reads TGTGCCAGCTCACCAGGGACAGGGACCACTTTAGAGCAGTACTTC. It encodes CASSPGTGTTLEQYF.